This T cell receptor beta chain was sequenced during a study of shared clonotypes between healthy human individuals. Repertoires were generated with immunoSEQ multiplex PCR, while TCRdb's copy carries only in-frame clones and drops some. The data contain approximately 2,200,000 clones, approximately 94% of them seen just once; the ten biggest clones take up roughly 1.8%. In the case of this clone: Within the sample, other DNA sequences also encode this same CDR3.

As defined, naive CD8 cells were CD45RO-negative and positively selected for CCR7, with terminally differentiated effector memory CD45RA+ cells excluded. Germline CDR1 reads SGDLS; CDR2 reads YYNGEE. Trimming removed 4 bases from V and 4 bases from J; junction bases left unmatched: 3. The CDR3 contains 14 residues. This chain connects TRBV9 to TRBJ2-5, with 11 bases aligning to TRBD2. The sequence was collected from a man in his late teens or twenties in good health. Some clones in this sample may be carry-over from other donors' samples. Sequenced: naive CD8+ T cells from PBMCs. CDR3 DNA: TGTGCCAGCAGCCTAGCGGGAGGCAGAGAGACCCAGTACTTC. It yields the protein CASSLAGGRETQYF.